This T cell receptor beta chain was found in a study of cytomegalovirus exposure and HLA in healthy donors. Notes on the study in general: In vitro experiments confirmed that three CMV-associated chains were specific for CMV antigens.

Looked up from germline, CDR1 is LNHDA and CDR2 is SQIVND (reference sequence). Trimming cost V 8 bases and J 7 bases; bases outside gene matches: 3. CDR3 length equals 12 residues. Note on this clone: The target antigen is unknown.

PCR employed 60 Vbeta and 13 Jbeta primers. Authors' methods: An analysis performed later counted roughly 80 million unique TCR beta chains (approximately 10 million of them shared). Profiling relied on immunoSEQ multiplex PCR, and the TCRdb table lists in-frame clones only, not all of them. Clone size and the V and J calls come from that table; the DNA yielded D and trimming. The sample lists under 200,000 clones, approximately 80% seen once, with around 1.9% in the top ten. Sequencing used PBMCs. This sequence joins TRBV19 and TRBJ2-1; 9 bases are a match to TRBD1. This sequence was found in a woman under 40 in good health and CMV-seronegative. The CDR3 region is CASGTGLNEQFF. CDR3 sequence (DNA): TGTGCCAGTGGGACAGGGTTGAATGAGCAGTTCTTC.